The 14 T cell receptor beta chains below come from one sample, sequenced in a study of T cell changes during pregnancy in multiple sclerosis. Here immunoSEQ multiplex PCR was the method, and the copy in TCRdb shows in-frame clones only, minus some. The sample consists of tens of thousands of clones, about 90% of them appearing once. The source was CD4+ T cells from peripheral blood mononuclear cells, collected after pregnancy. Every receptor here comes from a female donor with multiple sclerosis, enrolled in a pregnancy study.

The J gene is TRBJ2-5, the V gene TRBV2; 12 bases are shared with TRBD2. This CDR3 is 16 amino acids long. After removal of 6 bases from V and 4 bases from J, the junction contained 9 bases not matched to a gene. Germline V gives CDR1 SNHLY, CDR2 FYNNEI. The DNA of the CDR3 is TGTGCCAGCAGGATTCAGCTAGCGGGGGGGCTAGAGACCCAGTACTTC. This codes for CASRIQLAGGLETQYF. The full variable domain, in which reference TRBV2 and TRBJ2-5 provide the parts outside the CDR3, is EPEVTQTPSHQVTQMGQEVILRCVPISNHLYFYWYRQILGQKVEFLVSFYNNEISEKSEIFDDQFSVERPDGSNFTLKIRSTKLEDSAMYFCASRIQLAGGLETQYFGPGTRLLVL.

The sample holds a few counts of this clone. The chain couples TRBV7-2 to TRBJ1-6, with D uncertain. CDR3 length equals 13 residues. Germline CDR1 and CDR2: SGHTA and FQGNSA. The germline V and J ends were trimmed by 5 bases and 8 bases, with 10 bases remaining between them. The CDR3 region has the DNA TGTGCCAGCAGCCCCCAACTACATTCACCCCTCCACTTT. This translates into CASSPQLHSPLHF.

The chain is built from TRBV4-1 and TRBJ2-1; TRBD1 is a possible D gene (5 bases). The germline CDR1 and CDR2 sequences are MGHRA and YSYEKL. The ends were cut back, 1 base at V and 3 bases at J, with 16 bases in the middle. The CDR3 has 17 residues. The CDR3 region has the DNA TGCGCCAGCAGCCAAGGGCAGGGCCGCAAAGGCTACAATGAGCAGTTCTTC. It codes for CASSQGQGRKGYNEQFF.

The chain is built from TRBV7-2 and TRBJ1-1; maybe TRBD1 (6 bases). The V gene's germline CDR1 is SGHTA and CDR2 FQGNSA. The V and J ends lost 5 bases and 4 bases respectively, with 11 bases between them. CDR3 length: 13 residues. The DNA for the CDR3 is TGTGCCAGCAGCCTCAGGGGTCGCACTGAAGCTTTCTTT. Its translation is CASSLRGRTEAFF.

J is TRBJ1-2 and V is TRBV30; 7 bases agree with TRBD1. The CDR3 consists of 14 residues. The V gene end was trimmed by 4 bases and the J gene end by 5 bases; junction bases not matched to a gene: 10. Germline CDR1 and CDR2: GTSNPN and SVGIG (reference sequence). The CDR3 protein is CAWTGPGQIYGYTF. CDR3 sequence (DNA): TGTGCCTGGACGGGTCCGGGACAGATTTATGGCTACACCTTC.

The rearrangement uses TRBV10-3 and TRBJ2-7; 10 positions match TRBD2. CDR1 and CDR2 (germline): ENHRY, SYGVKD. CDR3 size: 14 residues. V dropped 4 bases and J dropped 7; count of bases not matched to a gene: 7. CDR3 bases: TGTGCCATCAGTGTAAGCGGGGGGGCGTTTGAGCAGTACTTC. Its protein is CAISVSGGAFEQYF.

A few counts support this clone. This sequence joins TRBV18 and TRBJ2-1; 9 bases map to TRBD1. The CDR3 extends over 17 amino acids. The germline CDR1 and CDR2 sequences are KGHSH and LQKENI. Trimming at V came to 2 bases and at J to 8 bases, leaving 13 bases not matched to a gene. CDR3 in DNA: TGTGCCAGCTCACCATCGGCTTGGGACAGGGTACCGTATGAGCAGTTCTTC. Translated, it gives CASSPSAWDRVPYEQFF.

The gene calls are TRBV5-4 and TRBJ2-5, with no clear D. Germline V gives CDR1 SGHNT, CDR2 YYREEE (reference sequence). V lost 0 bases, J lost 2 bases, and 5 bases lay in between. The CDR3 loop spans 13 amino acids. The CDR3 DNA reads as TGTGCCAGCAGCTTGGCTCCGCAAGAGACCCAGTACTTC. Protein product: CASSLAPQETQYF.

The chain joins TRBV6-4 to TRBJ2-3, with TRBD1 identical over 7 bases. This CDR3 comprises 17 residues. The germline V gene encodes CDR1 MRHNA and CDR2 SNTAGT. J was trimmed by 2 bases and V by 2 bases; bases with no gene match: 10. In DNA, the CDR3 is TGTGCCAGCAGTGACCCTGACAGGGCCCCACTCACAGATACGCAGTATTTT. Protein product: CASSDPDRAPLTDTQYF.

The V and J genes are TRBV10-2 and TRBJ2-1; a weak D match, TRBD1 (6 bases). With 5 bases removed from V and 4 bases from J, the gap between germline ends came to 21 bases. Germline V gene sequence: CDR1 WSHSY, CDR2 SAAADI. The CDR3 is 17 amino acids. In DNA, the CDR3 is TGCGCCAGCAGTAAAATGACAGCAGGGGCCCTATACAATGAGCAGTTCTTC. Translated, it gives CASSKMTAGALYNEQFF.

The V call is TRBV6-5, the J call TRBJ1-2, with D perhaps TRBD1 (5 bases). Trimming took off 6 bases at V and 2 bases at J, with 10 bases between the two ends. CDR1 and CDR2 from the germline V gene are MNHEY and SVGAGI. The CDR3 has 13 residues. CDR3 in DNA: TGTGCCAGCAGGCGACAGTCCAACTATGGCTACACCTTC. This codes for CASRRQSNYGYTF.

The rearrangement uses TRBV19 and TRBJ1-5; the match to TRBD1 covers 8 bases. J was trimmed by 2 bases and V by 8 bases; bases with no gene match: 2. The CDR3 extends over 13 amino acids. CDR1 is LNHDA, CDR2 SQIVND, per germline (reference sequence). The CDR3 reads CASLDRGNQPQHF. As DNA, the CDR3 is TGTGCCAGTCTGGACAGGGGCAATCAGCCCCAGCATTTT.

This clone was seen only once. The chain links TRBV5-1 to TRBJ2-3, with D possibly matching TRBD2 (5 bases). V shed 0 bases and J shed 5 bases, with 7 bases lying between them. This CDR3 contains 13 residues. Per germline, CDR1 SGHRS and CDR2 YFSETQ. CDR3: CASSLAGGDTQYF. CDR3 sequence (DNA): TGCGCCAGCAGCTTGGCTGGAGGAGATACGCAGTATTTT.

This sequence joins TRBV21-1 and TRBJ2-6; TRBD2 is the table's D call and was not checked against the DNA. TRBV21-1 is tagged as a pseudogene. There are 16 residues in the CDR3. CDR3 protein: CASSRGGRAGANVLTF. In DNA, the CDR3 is TGTGCCAGCAGCCGGGGGGGAAGAGCCGGGGCCAACGTCCTGACTTTC.